Following are 4 T cell receptor beta chains from one sample sequenced in a study of T cells in Graves' hyperthyroidism and ophthalmopathy. RNA transcripts provided the source from which TCR beta CDR3 regions were amplified. In the first-round RT-PCR of the TCR CDR3, the HTBI primer set was used. TCRdb independently ran MiXCR on the multiplex PCR reads; one entry per CDR3 protein. The sample carries 300,000 to 350,000 distinct CDR3 sequences, approximately 22% recorded once. What was sequenced was blood. The receptor set was obtained from a woman aged 45-59 years with Graves' hyperthyroidism.

At least ten counts were recorded for this clonotype. The V and J genes are TRBV7-9 and TRBJ2-1; 12 positions match TRBD2. Germline trimming cut 3 bases from V and 5 bases from J; bases unmatched to any gene: 5. The CDR3 runs to 16 residues. The V gene's germline CDR1 is SEHNR and CDR2 FQNEAQ (reference sequence). The CDR3 sequence is CASSFGASGGDNEQFF. For the CDR3, the DNA is TGTGCCAGCAGCTTTGGGGCTAGCGGGGGGGACAATGAGCAGTTCTTC.

This clonotype was seen at least ten times. CDR3 sequence reads: CASLTGETGANVLTF. The CDR3 DNA is TGTGCCAGCTTGACAGGGGAGACTGGGGCCAACGTCCTGACTTTC. This rearrangement joins TRBV6-1 to TRBJ2-6; TRBD1 matches 8 bases. This CDR3 is built from 15 residues. The V gene's germline CDR1 is MNHNS and CDR2 SASEGT. Trimming took 8 bases from V and 2 from J; bases not matched to a gene: 5.

At least ten counts were recorded for this clonotype. The chain employs TRBV6-1 and TRBJ2-1; D perhaps matches TRBD2 (5 bases). From germline, CDR1 is MNHNS and CDR2 SASEGT. The CDR3 runs to 13 residues. Deletions cut 0 bases from V and 10 bases from J, with 10 bases between. In DNA form, the CDR3 reads TGTGCCAGCAGTGAAGCGCTAGCTTGGGAGCAGTTCTTC. Translation gives CASSEALAWEQFF.

The chain combines TRBV20-1 with TRBJ2-3; 8 positions agree with TRBD2. Germline values: CDR1 DFQATT, CDR2 SNEGSKA (reference sequence). The ends lost 1 base at V and 5 bases at J; junction bases unmatched: 5. The CDR3 consists of 14 residues. The CDR3 nucleotides are TGCAGTGCTAGAGTTCAACTAGCGGTAGATACGCAGTATTTT. Its protein product is CSARVQLAVDTQYF.